This record concerns one T cell receptor (beta chain) sequence. The CDR3 is made up of 15 amino acids. V lost 6 bases to trimming and J lost 5 bases; unmatched junction nucleotides: 11. The germline V gene has CDR1 SGHNT and CDR2 YYREEE (reference sequence). This sample was taken from a study of blood T cell repertoires in COVID-19. Profiled with immunoSEQ multiplex PCR; TCRdb holds only in-frame clones, not every one. The data show 110,000 to 150,000 clones, around four fifths seen once. Cohorts were based on clinical histories the participants reported. This sequence was found in a woman in her fifties or sixties who had recovered from COVID-19. The chain uses TRBV5-4 and TRBJ2-3; TRBD1 aligns across 8 bases. The sequenced material came from PBMCs or T cells enriched from blood (not recorded which). The DNA for the CDR3 is TGTGCCAGCAAACAGCAGACAGGGGTGGGAGATACGCAGTATTTT. Protein product: CASKQQTGVGDTQYF.